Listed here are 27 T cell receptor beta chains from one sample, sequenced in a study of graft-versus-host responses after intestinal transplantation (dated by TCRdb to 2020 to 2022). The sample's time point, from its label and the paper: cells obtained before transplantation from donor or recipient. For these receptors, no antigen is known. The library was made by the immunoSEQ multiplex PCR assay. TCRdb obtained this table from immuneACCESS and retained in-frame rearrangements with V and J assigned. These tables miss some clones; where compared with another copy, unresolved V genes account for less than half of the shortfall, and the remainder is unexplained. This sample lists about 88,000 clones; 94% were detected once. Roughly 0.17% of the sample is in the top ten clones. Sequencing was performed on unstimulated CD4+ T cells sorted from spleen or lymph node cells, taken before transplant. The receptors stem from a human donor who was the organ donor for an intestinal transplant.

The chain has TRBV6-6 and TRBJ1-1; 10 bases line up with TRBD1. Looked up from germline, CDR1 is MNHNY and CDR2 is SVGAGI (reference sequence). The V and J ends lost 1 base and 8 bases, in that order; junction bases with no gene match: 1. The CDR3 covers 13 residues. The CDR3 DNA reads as TGTGCCAGCAGTTACTTGACAGGGGGCGAAGCTTTCTTT. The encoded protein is CASSYLTGGEAFF.

CDR3 DNA sequence: TGTGCCAGCAGTGAATTTTCGGGACGTTACAATGAGCAGTTCTTC. Translated, it gives CASSEFSGRYNEQFF. The chain recombines TRBV6-1 with TRBJ2-1, with D tentatively TRBD1 or TRBD2 (5 bases each). The CDR3 has 15 residues. The V end was cut by 2 bases, the J end by 4 bases, with 12 bases between. Germline V CDR1 and CDR2: MNHNS, SASEGT.

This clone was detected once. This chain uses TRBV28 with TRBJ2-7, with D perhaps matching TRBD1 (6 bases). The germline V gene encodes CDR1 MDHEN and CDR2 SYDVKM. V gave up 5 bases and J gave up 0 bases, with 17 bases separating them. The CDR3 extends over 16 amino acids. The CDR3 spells CASSHDENRVSYEQYF. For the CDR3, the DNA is TGTGCCAGCAGTCACGACGAAAACAGGGTCTCCTACGAGCAGTACTTC.

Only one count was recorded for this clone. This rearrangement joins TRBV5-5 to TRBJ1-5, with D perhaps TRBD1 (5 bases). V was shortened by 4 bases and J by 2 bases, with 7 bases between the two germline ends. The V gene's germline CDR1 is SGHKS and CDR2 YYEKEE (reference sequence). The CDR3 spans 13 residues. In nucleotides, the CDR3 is TGTGCCAGCAGCCTCAGGGGCAATCAGCCCCAGCATTTT. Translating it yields CASSLRGNQPQHF. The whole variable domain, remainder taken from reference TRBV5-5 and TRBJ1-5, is DAGVTQSPTHLIKTRGQQVTLRCSPISGHKSVSWYQQVLGQGPQFIFQYYEKEERGRGNFPDRFSARQFPNYSSELNVNALLLGDSALYLCASSLRGNQPQHFGDGTRLSIL.

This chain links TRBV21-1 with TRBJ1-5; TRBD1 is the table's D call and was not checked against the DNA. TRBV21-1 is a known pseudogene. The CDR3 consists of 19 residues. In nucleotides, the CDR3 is TGTGCCAGCAGCACAAACAAGCAACAGGGGGCAGGGGGCAATCAGCCCCAGCATTTT. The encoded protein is CASSTNKQQGAGGNQPQHF.

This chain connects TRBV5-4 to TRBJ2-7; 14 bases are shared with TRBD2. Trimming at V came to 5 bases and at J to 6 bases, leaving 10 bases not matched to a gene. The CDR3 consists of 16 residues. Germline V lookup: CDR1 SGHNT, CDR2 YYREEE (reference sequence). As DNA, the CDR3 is TGTGCCAGCAGGCTGGGACTAGCGGGAGAAGGGGGCGAGCAGTACTTC. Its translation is CASRLGLAGEGGEQYF.

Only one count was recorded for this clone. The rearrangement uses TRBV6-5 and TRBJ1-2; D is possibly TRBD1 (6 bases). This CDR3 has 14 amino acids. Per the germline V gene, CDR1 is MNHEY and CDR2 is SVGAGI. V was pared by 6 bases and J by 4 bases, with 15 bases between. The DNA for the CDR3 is TGTGCCAGCAGCCGCCCCGGGGGCGGCTATGGCTACACCTTC. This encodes CASSRPGGGYGYTF.

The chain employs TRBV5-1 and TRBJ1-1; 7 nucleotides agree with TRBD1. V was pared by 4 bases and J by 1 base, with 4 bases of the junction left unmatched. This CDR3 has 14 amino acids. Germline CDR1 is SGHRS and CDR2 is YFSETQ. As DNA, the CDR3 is TGCGCCAGCAGCGCGGGACAGACGAACACTGAAGCTTTCTTT. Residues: CASSAGQTNTEAFF.

CDR3 protein: CASSLAPETLESPLHF. CDR3 sequence (DNA): TGTGCCAGCAGCTTGGCTCCAGAAACCCTGGAGTCACCCCTCCACTTT. The V call is TRBV5-4, the J call TRBJ1-6, with D unclear. The CDR3 loop spans 16 amino acids. Germline CDR1 and CDR2: SGHNT and YYREEE (reference sequence). The ends were cut back, 0 bases at V and 10 bases at J, with 17 bases in the middle.

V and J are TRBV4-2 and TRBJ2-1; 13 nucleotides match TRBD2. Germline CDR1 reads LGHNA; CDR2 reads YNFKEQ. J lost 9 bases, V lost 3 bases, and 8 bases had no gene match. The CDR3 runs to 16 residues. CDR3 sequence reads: CASSQASGLAGIEQFF. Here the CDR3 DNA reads TGTGCCAGCAGCCAGGCTTCGGGACTAGCGGGGATTGAGCAGTTCTTC.

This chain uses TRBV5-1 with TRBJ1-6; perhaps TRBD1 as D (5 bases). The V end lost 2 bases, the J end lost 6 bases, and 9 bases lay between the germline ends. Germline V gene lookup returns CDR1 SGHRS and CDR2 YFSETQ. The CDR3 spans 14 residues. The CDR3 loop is CASSFKGLNSPLHF. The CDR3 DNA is TGCGCCAGCAGCTTTAAGGGGCTTAATTCACCCCTCCACTTT.

The CDR3 is CASSFDRITGELFF. In DNA, the CDR3 is TGTGCCAGCAGTTTCGATCGAATCACCGGGGAGCTGTTTTTT. The chain joins TRBV28 to TRBJ2-2; D call uncertain. V gave up 3 bases and J gave up 4 bases, with 9 bases separating them. The CDR3 runs to 14 residues. Germline V CDR1 and CDR2: MDHEN, SYDVKM.

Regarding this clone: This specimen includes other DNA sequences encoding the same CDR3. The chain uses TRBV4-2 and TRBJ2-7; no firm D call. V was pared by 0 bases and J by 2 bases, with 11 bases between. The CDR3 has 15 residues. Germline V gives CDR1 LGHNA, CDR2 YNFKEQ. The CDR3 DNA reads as TGTGCCAGCAGCCAAGACCTCTGGCTGACCTACGAGCAGTACTTC. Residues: CASSQDLWLTYEQYF.

The CDR3 loop reads CASSLTKGTDTQYF. CDR3 in DNA: TGTGCCAGCAGCTTAACCAAGGGCACAGATACGCAGTATTTT. This chain connects TRBV7-2 to TRBJ2-3; the D is unclear. V lost 2 bases to trimming and J lost 1 base, with 7 bases between them. Germline V gene sequence: CDR1 SGHTA, CDR2 FQGNSA. The CDR3 consists of 14 residues.

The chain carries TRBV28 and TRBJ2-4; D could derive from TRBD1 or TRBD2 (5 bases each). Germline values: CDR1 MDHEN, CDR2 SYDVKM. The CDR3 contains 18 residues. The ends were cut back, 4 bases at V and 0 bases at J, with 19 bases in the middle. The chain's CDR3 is CASSYHLRDPGAKNIQYF. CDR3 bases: TGTGCCAGCAGTTATCACTTACGGGACCCGGGAGCCAAAAACATTCAGTACTTC.

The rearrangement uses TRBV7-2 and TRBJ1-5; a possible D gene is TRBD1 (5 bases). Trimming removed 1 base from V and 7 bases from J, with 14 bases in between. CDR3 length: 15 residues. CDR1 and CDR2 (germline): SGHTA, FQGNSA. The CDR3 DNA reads TGTGCCAGCAGCTTAGTGTCAGGGTCCAACCAGCCCCAGCATTTT. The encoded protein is CASSLVSGSNQPQHF.

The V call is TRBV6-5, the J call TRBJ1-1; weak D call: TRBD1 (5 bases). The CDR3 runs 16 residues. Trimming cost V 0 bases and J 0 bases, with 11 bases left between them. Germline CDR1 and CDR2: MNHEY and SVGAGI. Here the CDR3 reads CASSYSAGGMNTEAFF. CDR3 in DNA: TGTGCCAGCAGTTACTCGGCCGGGGGGATGAACACTGAAGCTTTCTTT.

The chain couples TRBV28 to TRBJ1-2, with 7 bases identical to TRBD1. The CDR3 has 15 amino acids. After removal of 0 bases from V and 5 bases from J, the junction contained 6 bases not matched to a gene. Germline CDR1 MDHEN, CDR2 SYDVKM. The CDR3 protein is CASSLWGRGDYGYTF. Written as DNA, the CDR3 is TGTGCCAGCAGTTTATGGGGCAGGGGGGATTATGGCTACACCTTC.

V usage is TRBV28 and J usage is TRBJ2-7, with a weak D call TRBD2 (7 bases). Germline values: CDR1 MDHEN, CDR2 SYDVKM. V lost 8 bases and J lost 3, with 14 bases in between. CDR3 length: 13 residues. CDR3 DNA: TGTGCCAGCCGTTGGGGGGGGCGCTACGAGCAGTACTTC. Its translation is CASRWGGRYEQYF.

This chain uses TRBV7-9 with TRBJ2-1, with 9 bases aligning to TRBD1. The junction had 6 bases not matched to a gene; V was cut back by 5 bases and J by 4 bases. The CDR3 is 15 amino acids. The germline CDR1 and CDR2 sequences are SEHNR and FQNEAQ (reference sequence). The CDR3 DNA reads TGTGCCAGCAGCCCCCGACAGGGGGGGTACAATGAGCAGTTCTTC. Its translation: CASSPRQGGYNEQFF.

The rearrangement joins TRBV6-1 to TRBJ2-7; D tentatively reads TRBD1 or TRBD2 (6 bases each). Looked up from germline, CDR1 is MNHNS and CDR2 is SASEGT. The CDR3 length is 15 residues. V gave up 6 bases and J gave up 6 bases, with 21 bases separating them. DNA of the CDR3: TGTGCCAGCAGCACGTTCGGGGGCATCCTCGGCGAGCAGTACTTC. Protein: CASSTFGGILGEQYF.

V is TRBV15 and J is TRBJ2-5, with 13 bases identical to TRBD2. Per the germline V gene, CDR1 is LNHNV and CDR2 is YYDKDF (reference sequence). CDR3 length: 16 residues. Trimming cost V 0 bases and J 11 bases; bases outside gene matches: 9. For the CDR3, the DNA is TGTGCCACCAGCAGAGAACTGACACTAGCGGGGGGGCGGCAGTACTTC. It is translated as CATSRELTLAGGRQYF. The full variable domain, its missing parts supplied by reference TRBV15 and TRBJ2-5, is DAMVIQNPRYQVTQFGKPVTLSCSQTLNHNVMYWYQQKSSQAPKLLFHYYDKDFNNEADTPDNFQSRRPNTSFCFLDIRSPGLGDTAMYLCATSRELTLAGGRQYFGPGTRLLVL.

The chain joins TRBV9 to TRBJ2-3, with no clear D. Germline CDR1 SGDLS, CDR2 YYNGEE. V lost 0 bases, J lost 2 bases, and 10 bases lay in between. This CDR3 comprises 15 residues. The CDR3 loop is CASSVGFGDTDTQYF. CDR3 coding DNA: TGTGCCAGCAGCGTAGGTTTTGGGGACACAGATACGCAGTATTTT.

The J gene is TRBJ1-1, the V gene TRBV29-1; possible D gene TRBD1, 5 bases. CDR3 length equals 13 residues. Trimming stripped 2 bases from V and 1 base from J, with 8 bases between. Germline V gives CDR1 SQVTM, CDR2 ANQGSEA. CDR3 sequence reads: CSVEQGANTEAFF. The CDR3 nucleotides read TGCAGCGTTGAACAGGGAGCGAACACTGAAGCTTTCTTT.

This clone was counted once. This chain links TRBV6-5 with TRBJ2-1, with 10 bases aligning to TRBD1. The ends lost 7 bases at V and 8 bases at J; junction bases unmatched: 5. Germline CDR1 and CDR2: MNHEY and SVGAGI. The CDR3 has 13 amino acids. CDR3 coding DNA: TGTGCCAGCAAGGGACAGGGGTCGGATGAGCAGTTCTTC. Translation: CASKGQGSDEQFF.

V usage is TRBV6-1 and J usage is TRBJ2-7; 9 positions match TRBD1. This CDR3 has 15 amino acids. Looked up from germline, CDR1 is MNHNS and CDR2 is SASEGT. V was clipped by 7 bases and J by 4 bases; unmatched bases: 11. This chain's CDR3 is CASNFDGQGPYEQYF. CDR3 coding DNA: TGTGCCAGCAATTTTGATGGACAGGGGCCTTACGAGCAGTACTTC.

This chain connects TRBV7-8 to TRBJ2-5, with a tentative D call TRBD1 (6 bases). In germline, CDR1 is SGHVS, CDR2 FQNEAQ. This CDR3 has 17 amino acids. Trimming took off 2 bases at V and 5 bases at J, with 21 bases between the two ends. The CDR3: CASSLRNRESQRETQYF. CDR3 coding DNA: TGTGCCAGCAGCTTAAGAAACAGGGAGTCCCAACGCGAGACCCAGTACTTC.